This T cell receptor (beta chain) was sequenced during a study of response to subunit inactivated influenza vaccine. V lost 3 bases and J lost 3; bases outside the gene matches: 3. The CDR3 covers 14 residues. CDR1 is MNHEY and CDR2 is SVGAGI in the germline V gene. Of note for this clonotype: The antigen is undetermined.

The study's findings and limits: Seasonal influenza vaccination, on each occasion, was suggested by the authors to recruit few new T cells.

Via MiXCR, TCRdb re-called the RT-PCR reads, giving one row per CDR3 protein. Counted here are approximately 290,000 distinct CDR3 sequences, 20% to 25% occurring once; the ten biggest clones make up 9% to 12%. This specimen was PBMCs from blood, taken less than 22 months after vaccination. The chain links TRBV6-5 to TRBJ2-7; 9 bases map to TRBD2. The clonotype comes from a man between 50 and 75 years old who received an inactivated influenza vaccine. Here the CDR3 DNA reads TGTGCCAGCAGTTATTCAGCGGGGGGCTACGAGCAGTACTTC. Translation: CASSYSAGGYEQYF.